This T cell receptor (beta chain) was identified during a study of post-analysis software for immune sequencing data. Whole-study results and caveats: TRBV5-6, TRBV5-1 and TRBV20-1 belonged to a set of about five TRBV segments that were more frequent in patients than controls.

The V gene's germline CDR1 is LNHNV and CDR2 YYDKDF (reference sequence). The CDR3 runs 14 residues. A remark on this clonotype: Its specificity is unknown.

Researchers reported that TCR beta cDNA libraries carried unique molecular identifiers. TCRdb reanalysed the PCR reads using MiXCR and keeps one entry per CDR3 protein. The sample carries roughly 870,000 distinct CDR3 sequences, around 50% recorded once. The source material was blood. The chain joins TRBV15 to TRBJ2-4; 10 nucleotides align to TRBD2. The DNA end is more similar to TRBJ2-7, so the J call may be wrong. This TCR was recovered from a girl aged 5-17 years with multiple sclerosis. CDR3 in DNA: TGTGCCACCAGCATGGCGGTAGCGGGAGGCGAGCAGTACTTC. This gives the protein CATSMAVAGGEQYF.